The entry that follows covers one T cell receptor beta chain sequence. Assay used: immunoSEQ multiplex PCR; TCRdb lists only in-frame clones, some missing. Of hundreds of thousands of clones listed, 80% to 95% were seen once; the top ten hold 24%. This sample is part of a study of shared clonotypes between healthy human individuals. This CDR3 comprises 13 residues. Germline V gives CDR1 SGHVS, CDR2 FNYEAQ. Trimming took 5 bases from V and 4 from J; bases not matched to a gene: 4. It was CD45RO-negative cells, positively selected for CCR7, that made up naive CD8 cells, with terminally differentiated effector memory CD45RA+ cells excluded.

This receptor was obtained from a young man in good health. This chain links TRBV7-6 with TRBJ1-1; 7 positions agree with TRBD1. Sequencing was performed on naive CD8+ T cells sorted from blood. The CDR3 DNA reads as TGTGCCAGCAGCCGGACAGGATTCACTGAAGCTTTCTTT. Protein product: CASSRTGFTEAFF.